The next 3 T cell receptor beta chains were all read from a single sample in a study of T cell responses to AZD1222 COVID-19 vaccine. Assay: immunoSEQ multiplex PCR; the TCRdb copy retains only in-frame clones and omits some. This table holds roughly 110,000 clones, more than 80% found once. The source was peripheral blood, collected on day 0 of AZD1222 vaccination. These receptors were collected from an adult in good health.

The V and J genes are TRBV5-6 and TRBJ1-1; D gene uncertain. The V end lost 0 bases, the J end lost 9 bases, and 12 bases lay between the germline ends. Germline values: CDR1 SGHDT, CDR2 YYEEEE. This CDR3 region has 13 residues. This CDR3 is CASSLAAMKKAFF. The CDR3 region has the DNA TGTGCCAGCAGCTTGGCCGCGATGAAGAAAGCTTTCTTT.

The chain couples TRBV28 to TRBJ1-5; D ambiguous. This CDR3 has 14 residues. Per germline, CDR1 MDHEN and CDR2 SYDVKM. Trimming removed 6 bases at V and 0 bases at J, with 9 bases between. CDR3 nucleotide sequence: TGTGCCAGCAGGGTGGATTATAGCAATCAGCCCCAGCATTTT. It codes for CASRVDYSNQPQHF.

V usage is TRBV4-1 and J usage is TRBJ2-1; 9 bases align to TRBD2. V lost 9 bases and J lost 3; bases outside the gene matches: 9. The CDR3 consists of 15 residues. Germline assignment: CDR1 MGHRA and CDR2 YSYEKL. Here the CDR3 DNA reads TGCGCCAGTAAGAGTCTAGCGGGGAACTACAATGAGCAGTTCTTC. This encodes CASKSLAGNYNEQFF.